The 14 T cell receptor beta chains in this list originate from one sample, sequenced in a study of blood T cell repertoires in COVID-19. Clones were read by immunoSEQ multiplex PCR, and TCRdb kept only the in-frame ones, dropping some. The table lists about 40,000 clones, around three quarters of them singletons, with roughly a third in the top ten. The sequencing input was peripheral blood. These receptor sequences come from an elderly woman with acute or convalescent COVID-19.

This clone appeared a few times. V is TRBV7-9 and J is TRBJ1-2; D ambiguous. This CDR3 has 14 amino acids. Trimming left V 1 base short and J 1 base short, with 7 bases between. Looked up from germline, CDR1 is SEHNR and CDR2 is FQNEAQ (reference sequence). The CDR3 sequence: CASSLDGSNYGYTF. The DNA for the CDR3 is TGTGCCAGCAGCTTAGACGGGAGTAACTATGGCTACACCTTC. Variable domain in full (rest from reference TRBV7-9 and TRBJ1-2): DTGVSQNPRHKITKRGQNVTFRCDPISEHNRLYWYRQTLGQGPEFLTYFQNEAQLEKSRLLSDRFSAERPKGSFSTLEIQRTEQGDSAMYLCASSLDGSNYGYTFGSGTRLTVV.

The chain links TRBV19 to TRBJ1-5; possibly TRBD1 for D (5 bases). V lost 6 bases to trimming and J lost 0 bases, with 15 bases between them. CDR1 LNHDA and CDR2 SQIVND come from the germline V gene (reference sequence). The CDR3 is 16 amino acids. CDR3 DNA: TGTGCCAGTAGCGTGGGGACTTCCTATAGCAATCAGCCCCAGCATTTT. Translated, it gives CASSVGTSYSNQPQHF.

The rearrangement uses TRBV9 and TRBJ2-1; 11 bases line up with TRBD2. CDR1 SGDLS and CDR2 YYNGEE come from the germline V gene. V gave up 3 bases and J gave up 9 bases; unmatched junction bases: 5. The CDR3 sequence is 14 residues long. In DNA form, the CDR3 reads TGTGCCAGCAGCGAGGCTAGCGGGAGGACTGAGCAGTTCTTC. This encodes CASSEASGRTEQFF.

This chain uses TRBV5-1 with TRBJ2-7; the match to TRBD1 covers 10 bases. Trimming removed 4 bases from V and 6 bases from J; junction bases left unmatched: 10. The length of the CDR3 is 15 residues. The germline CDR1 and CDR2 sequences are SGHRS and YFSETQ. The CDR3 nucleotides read TGCGCCAGCAGCCTACCGGACAGGGGGGCAGGCGAGCAGTACTTC. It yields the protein CASSLPDRGAGEQYF.

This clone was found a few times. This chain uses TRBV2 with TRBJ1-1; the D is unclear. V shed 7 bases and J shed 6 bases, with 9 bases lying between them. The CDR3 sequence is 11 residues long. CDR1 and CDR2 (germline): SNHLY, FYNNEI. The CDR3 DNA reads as TGTGCCAGCAAGGGAGAGTCTGAAGCTTTCTTT. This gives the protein CASKGESEAFF.

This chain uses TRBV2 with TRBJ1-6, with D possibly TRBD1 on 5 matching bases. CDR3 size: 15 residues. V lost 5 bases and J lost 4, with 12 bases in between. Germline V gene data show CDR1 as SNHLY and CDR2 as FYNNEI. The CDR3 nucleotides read TGTGCCAGCAGTTCTAACGGGGGTTATAATTCACCCCTCCACTTT. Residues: CASSSNGGYNSPLHF.

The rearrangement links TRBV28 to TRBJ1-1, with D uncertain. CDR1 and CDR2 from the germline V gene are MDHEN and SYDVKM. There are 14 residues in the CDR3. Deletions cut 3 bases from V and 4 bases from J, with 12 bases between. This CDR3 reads CASSFPSFGTEAFF. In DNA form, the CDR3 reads TGTGCCAGCAGTTTCCCAAGCTTTGGCACTGAAGCTTTCTTT.

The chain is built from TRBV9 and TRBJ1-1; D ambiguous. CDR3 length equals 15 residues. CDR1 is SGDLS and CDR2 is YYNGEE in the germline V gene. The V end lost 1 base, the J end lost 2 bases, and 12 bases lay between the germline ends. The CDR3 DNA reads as TGTGCCAGCAGCGTAAATCAAGCGAGAAACACTGAAGCTTTCTTT. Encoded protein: CASSVNQARNTEAFF.

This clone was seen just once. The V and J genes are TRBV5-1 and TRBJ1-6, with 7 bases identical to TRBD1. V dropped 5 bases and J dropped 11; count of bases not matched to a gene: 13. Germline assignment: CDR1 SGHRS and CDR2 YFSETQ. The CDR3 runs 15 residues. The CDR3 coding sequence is TGCGCCAGCAGGGGGGACAGTATGTATTCGGCACCCCTCCACTTT. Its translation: CASRGDSMYSAPLHF.

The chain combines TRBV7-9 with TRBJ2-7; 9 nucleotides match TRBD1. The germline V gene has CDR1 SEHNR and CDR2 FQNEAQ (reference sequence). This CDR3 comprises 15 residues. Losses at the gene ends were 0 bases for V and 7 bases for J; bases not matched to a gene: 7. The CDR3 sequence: CASSLAITGGDEQYF. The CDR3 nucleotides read TGTGCCAGCAGCTTAGCGATTACAGGGGGCGATGAGCAGTACTTC.

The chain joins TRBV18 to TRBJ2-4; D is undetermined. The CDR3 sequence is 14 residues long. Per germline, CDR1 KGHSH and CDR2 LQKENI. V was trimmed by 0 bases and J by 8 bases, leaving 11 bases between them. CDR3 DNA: TGTGCCAGCTCACCACCGTCGACAAAGGACATTCAGTACTTC. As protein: CASSPPSTKDIQYF.

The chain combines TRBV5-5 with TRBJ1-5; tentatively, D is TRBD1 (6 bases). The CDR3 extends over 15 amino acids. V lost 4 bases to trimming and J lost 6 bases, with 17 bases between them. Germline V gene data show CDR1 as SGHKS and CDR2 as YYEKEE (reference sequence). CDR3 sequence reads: CASSPGPQGAQPQHF. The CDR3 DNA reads TGTGCCAGCAGCCCCGGACCACAGGGAGCTCAGCCCCAGCATTTT.

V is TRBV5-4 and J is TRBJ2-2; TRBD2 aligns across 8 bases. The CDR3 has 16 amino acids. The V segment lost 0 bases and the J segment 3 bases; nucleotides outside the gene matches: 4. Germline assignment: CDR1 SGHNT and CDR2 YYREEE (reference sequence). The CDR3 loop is CASSLDGRADTGELFF. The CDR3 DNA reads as TGTGCCAGCAGCTTGGACGGGAGGGCCGACACCGGGGAGCTGTTTTTT.

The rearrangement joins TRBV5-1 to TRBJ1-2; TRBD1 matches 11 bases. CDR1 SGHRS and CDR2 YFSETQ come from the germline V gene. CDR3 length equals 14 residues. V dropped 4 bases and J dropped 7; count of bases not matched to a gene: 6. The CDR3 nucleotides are TGCGCCAGCAGCCTCGGACAGGGGGCAGGTGGCTACACCTTC. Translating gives CASSLGQGAGGYTF.